Following are 6 T cell receptor beta chains from one sample sequenced in a study of regulatory T cells in long-lasting Graves disease. As for time point: persistent/refractory GD, antithyroid drugs over 5 years with positive TRAb. PBMC-derived RNA was used for the TCR library. Arm-PCR of CDR3 regions with iRepertoire HTBI primers generated TCR beta libraries. TCRdb fed the multiplex PCR reads into MiXCR, producing one record per CDR3 protein. The table shows some 300,000 distinct CDR3 sequences, with around 21% occurring only once. The source was peripheral blood mononuclear cells (PBMCs), collected when the disease was refractory, from a patient treated with antithyroid drugs. The receptors come from a female donor with Graves disease.

The V gene is TRBV7-9, the J gene TRBJ2-7; D unclear. Trimming removed 4 bases at V and 2 bases at J, with 21 bases between. Per the germline V gene, CDR1 is SEHNR and CDR2 is FQNEAQ (reference sequence). The CDR3 is 17 amino acids. This CDR3 reads CASSSTTRLGKTYEQYF. DNA of the CDR3: TGTGCCAGCAGCTCCACTACGAGGTTAGGGAAAACCTACGAGCAGTACTTC. Full variable domain (rest looked up from reference TRBV7-9 and TRBJ2-7): DTGVSQNPRHKITKRGQNVTFRCDPISEHNRLYWYRQTLGQGPEFLTYFQNEAQLEKSRLLSDRFSAERPKGSFSTLEIQRTEQGDSAMYLCASSSTTRLGKTYEQYFGPGTRLTVT.

Comments on this clonotype: The junction and the germline gene differ at one end; a read error may be behind it. This rearrangement joins TRBV7-9 to TRBJ2-5; no clear D. The germline CDR1 and CDR2 sequences are SEHNR and FQNEAQ (reference sequence). The CDR3 covers 13 residues. DNA of the CDR3: TGTGCCAGAAGCTCTCGCGGTCAAGAGACCCAGTACTTC. This encodes CARSSRGQETQYF.

As regards this clonotype: A much larger clonotype is one base distant, so this may be a read error. The CDR3 DNA sequence: TGTGCCAGCAGCCAAGCCCGGACAGGACCAGCTTTCTTT. Translated, it gives CASSQARTGPAFF. The rearrangement uses TRBV3-1 and TRBJ1-1, with 7 nucleotides matching TRBD1. J lost 10 bases, V lost 1 base, and 6 bases had no gene match. From germline, CDR1 is LGHDT and CDR2 YNNKEL (reference sequence). The CDR3 extends over 13 amino acids.

This chain connects TRBV25-1 to TRBJ2-3, with D maybe TRBD1 (6 bases). CDR3 length: 14 amino acids. V lost 7 bases to trimming and J lost 4 bases, with 15 bases between them. The germline V gene encodes CDR1 MGHDK and CDR2 SYGVNS. The CDR3 DNA reads TGTGCCAGCACAAACATGGGGGCCCCAGATACGCAGTATTTT. The encoded protein is CASTNMGAPDTQYF. The full variable domain, with the rest looked up from reference TRBV25-1 and TRBJ2-3, is EADIYQTPRYLVIGTGKKITLECSQTMGHDKMYWYQQDPGMELHLIHYSYGVNSTEKGDLSSESTVSRIRTEHFPLTLESARPSHTSQYLCASTNMGAPDTQYFGPGTRLTVL.

This clonotype was observed a few times. The rearrangement joins TRBV7-9 to TRBJ1-2; D gene unclear. Trimming left V 1 base short and J 8 bases short, with 2 bases between. Germline loops: CDR1 SEHNR, CDR2 FQNEAQ (reference sequence). This CDR3 is 10 amino acids long. The CDR3, as DNA: TGTGCCAGCAGCTTAGACGGCTACACCTTC. Translation: CASSLDGYTF. Complete variable domain (other parts from reference TRBV7-9 and TRBJ1-2): DTGVSQNPRHKITKRGQNVTFRCDPISEHNRLYWYRQTLGQGPEFLTYFQNEAQLEKSRLLSDRFSAERPKGSFSTLEIQRTEQGDSAMYLCASSLDGYTFGSGTRLTVV.

This clonotype was counted ten times or more. The chain uses TRBV20-1 and TRBJ1-5; D is possibly TRBD1 (6 bases). The CDR3 has 16 residues. Trimming took 3 bases from V and 7 from J, leaving 22 bases between them. Germline CDR1 and CDR2: DFQATT and SNEGSKA (reference sequence). The CDR3 DNA reads as TGCAGTGCTAGGGGTTTAGGAGGGGGGGCCGGACAGCCCCAGCATTTT. As protein: CSARGLGGGAGQPQHF.